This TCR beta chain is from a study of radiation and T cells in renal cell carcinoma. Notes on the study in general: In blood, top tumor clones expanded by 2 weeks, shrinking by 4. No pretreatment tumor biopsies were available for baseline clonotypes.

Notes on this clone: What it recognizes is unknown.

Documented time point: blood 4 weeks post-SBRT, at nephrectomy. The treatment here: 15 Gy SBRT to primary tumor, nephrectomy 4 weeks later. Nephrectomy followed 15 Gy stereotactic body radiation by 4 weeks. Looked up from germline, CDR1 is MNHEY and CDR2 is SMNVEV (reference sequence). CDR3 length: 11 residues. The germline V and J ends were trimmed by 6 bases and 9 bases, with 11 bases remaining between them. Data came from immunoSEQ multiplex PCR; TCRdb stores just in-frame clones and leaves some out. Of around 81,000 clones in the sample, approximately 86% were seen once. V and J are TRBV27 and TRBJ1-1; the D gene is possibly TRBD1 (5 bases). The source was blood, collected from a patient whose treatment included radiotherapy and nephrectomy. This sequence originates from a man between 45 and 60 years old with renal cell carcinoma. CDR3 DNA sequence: TGTGCCAGCAGCCAAACAGGACAAGCTTTCTTT. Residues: CASSQTGQAFF.